The 5 T cell receptor beta chains presented below share a single source sample, sequenced in a study of shared clonotypes between healthy human individuals. Sequencing was performed with immunoSEQ multiplex PCR; in TCRdb, only in-frame clones are kept and a portion is missing. The table includes 800,000 to 950,000 clones, about 96% detected once. Naive CD8 cells were CD45RO-negative, positively selected for CCR7, excluding terminally differentiated effector memory CD45RA+ cells. The sample taken for sequencing was naive CD8+ T cells sorted from blood. The receptors shown here come from a man aged 25-45 years in good health.

The chain employs TRBV5-8 and TRBJ2-3; the D is unclear. Per the germline V gene, CDR1 is SGHTS and CDR2 is YDEGEE. The length of the CDR3 is 17 residues. Trimming shortened V by 7 bases and J by 2 bases, and 23 bases separated the two germline ends. This CDR3 is CASQAFLTPSSTDTQYF. DNA of the CDR3: TGTGCCAGCCAAGCTTTTTTGACACCTTCCTCCACAGATACGCAGTATTTT.

The rearrangement uses TRBV27 and TRBJ2-7; the D call may be TRBD1 or TRBD2 (5 bases each). The CDR3 is 14 residues long. Looked up from germline, CDR1 is MNHEY and CDR2 is SMNVEV (reference sequence). The ends were cut back, 3 bases at V and 2 bases at J, with 11 bases in the middle. CDR3 bases: TGTGCCAGCAGTTTTTCCGGGACGCCCTACGAGCAGTACTTC. This encodes CASSFSGTPYEQYF.

DNA of the CDR3: TGTGCCAGCTCACCACCGGTCAGCACCAATGAGCAGTTCTTC. This sequence encodes CASSPPVSTNEQFF. The gene calls are TRBV18 and TRBJ2-1; D not resolved. The CDR3 runs to 14 residues. CDR1 and CDR2 (germline): KGHSH, LQKENI. Trimming left V 0 bases short and J 6 bases short, with 9 bases between.

The V gene is TRBV11-2, the J gene TRBJ2-7, with 12 positions matching TRBD2. The CDR3 covers 15 residues. J gave up 6 bases and V 4 bases, and 7 bases lay outside the gene matches. From germline, CDR1 is SGHAT and CDR2 FQNNGV. The CDR3 DNA reads TGTGCCAGCAGCTGGACTAGCGGGACGCAGGGCGAGCAGTACTTC. It encodes CASSWTSGTQGEQYF.

The chain recombines TRBV29-1 with TRBJ2-1; 8 bases agree with TRBD2. Looked up from germline, CDR1 is SQVTM and CDR2 is ANQGSEA. The CDR3 spans 15 residues. V lost 1 base to trimming and J lost 0 bases; unmatched junction nucleotides: 2. The CDR3 loop reads CSVEGSGSSYNEQFF. CDR3 sequence (DNA): TGCAGCGTTGAAGGCAGCGGGAGCTCCTACAATGAGCAGTTCTTC.